The clone carrying this TCR beta chain was found a few times. What it recognizes is unknown. The CDR3 is 14 amino acids. The V end lost 3 bases, the J end lost 3 bases, and 8 bases lay between the germline ends. Germline loops: CDR1 LGHNA, CDR2 YNFKEQ. The data stem from a study of beta chain features in type 1 diabetes. General observations from the study: PCR could preferentially amplify shorter templates, alike in patients and controls. Within each of all four CD4+ subsets, Type 1 diabetes patients had TCRB CDR3s that were moderately but significantly shorter.

All of the isolated RNA was reverse transcribed, so expressed TCRB transcripts were sequenced. Repertoires were generated with immunoSEQ multiplex PCR, while TCRdb's copy carries only in-frame clones and drops some. The table includes approximately 600,000 clones, around 12% detected once. The sequenced material came from naive CD4+ T cells from blood. The sequence was obtained from a young man with type 1 diabetes. The rearrangement joins TRBV4-2 to TRBJ1-4; unclear D gene. The CDR3 spells CASSQAQANEKLFF. Written as DNA, the CDR3 is TGTGCCAGCAGCCAGGCACAAGCTAATGAAAAACTGTTTTTT.